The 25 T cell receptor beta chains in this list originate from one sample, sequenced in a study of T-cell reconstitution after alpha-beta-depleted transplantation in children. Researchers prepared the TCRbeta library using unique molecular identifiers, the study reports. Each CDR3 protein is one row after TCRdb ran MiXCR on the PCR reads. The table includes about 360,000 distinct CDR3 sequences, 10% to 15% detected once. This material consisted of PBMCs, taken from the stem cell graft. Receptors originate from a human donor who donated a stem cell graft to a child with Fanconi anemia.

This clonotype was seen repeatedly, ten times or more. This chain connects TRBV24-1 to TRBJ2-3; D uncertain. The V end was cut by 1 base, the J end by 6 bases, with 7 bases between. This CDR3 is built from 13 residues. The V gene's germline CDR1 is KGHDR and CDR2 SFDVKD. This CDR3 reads CATSDFSGDTQYF. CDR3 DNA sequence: TGTGCCACCAGTGATTTTTCAGGTGATACGCAGTATTTT.

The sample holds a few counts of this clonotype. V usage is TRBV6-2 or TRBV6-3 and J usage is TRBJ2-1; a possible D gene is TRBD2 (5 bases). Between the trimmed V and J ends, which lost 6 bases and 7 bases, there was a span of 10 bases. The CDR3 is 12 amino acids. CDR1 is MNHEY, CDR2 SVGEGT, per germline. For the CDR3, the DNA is TGTGCCAGCAGCGCTTCGGGGAATGAGCAGTTCTTC. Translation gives CASSASGNEQFF.

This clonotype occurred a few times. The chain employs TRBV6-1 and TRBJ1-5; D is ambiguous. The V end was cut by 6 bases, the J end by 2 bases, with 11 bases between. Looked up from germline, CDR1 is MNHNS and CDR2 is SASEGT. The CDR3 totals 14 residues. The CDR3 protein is CASREGIGNQPQHF. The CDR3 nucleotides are TGTGCCAGCAGGGAGGGTATCGGCAATCAGCCCCAGCATTTT.

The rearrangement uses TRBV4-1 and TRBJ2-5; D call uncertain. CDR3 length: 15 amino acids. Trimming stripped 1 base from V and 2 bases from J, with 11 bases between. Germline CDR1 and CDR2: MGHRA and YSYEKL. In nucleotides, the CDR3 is TGCGCCAGCAGCCAAGCAGGCAGGTTGCAAGAGACCCAGTACTTC. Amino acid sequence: CASSQAGRLQETQYF.

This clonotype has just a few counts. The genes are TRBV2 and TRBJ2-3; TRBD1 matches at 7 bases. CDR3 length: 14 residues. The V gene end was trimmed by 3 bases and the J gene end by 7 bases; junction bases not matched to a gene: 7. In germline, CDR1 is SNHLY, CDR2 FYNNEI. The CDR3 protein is CASSEWDSAHTQYF. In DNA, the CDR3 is TGTGCCAGCAGTGAGTGGGACAGCGCTCATACGCAGTATTTT.

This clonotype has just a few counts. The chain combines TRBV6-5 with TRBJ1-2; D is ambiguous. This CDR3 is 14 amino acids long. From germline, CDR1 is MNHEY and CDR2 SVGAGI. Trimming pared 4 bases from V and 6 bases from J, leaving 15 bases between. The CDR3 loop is CASSSSFSSDGYTF. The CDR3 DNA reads TGTGCCAGCAGTTCCTCGTTTTCATCCGATGGCTACACCTTC.

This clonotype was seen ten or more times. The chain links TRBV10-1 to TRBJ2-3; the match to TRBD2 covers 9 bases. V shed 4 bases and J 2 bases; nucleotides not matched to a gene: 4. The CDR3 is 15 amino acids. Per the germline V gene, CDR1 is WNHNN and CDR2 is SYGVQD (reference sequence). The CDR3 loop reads CASSAGTSHTDTQYF. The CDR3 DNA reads TGCGCCAGCAGTGCCGGGACTAGCCACACAGATACGCAGTATTTT.

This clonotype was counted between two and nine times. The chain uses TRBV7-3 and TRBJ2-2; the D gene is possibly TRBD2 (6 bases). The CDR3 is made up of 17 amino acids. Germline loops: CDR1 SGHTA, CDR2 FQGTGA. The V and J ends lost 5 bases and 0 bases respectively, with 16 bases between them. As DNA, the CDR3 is TGTGCCAGCAGCCCTGCTCCGGGGGAAGCGAACACCGGGGAGCTGTTTTTT. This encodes CASSPAPGEANTGELFF.

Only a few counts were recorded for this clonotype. Written as DNA, the CDR3 is TGTGCCAGCAGCTTATCGGACAGGGCCTACGAGCAGTACTTC. The encoded protein is CASSLSDRAYEQYF. This chain links TRBV7-9 with TRBJ2-7, with 8 bases lining up with TRBD1. CDR1 SEHNR and CDR2 FQNEAQ come from the germline V gene (reference sequence). This CDR3 has 14 residues. J gave up 2 bases and V 2 bases, and 2 bases lay outside the gene matches.

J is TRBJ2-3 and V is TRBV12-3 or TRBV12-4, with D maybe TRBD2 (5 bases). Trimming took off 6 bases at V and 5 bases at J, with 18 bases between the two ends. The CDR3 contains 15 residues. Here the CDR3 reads CASSQSGPRRDTQYF. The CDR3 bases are TGTGCCAGCAGCCAAAGCGGACCCCGGAGAGATACGCAGTATTTT.

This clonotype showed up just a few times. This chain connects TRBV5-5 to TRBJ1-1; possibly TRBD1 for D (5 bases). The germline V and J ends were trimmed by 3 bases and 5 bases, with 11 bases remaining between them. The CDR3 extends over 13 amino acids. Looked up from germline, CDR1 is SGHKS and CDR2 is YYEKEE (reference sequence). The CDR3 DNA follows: TGTGCCAGCAGCTCAGGGTATCGTACTGAAGCTTTCTTT. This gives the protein CASSSGYRTEAFF.

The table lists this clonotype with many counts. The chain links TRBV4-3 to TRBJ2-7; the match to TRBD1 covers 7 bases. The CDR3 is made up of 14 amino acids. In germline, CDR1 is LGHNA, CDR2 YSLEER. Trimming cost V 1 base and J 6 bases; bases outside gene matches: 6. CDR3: CASSQVGGLGEQYF. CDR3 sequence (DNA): TGCGCCAGCAGCCAAGTAGGGGGCCTGGGCGAGCAGTACTTC.

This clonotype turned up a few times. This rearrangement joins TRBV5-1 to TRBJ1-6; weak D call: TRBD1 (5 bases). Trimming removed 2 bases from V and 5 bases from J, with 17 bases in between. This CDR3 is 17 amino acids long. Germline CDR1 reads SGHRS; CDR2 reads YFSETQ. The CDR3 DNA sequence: TGCGCCAGCAGCTTAGGTCCCCTAGGGGTGAATAATTCACCCCTCCACTTT. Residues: CASSLGPLGVNNSPLHF.

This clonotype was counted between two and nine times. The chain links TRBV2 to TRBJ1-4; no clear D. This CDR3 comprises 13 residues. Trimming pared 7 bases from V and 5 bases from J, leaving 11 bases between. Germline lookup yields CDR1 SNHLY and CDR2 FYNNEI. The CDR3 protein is CASTRRANEKLFF. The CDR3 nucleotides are TGTGCCAGCACGAGGAGGGCGAATGAAAAACTGTTTTTT.

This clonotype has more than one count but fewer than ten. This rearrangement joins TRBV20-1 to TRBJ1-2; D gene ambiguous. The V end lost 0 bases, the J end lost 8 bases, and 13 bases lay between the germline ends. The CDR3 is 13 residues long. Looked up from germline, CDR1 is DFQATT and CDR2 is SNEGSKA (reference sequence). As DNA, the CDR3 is TGCAGTGCTAGAGATGGGCAATCCCACGGCTACACCTTC. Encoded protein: CSARDGQSHGYTF.

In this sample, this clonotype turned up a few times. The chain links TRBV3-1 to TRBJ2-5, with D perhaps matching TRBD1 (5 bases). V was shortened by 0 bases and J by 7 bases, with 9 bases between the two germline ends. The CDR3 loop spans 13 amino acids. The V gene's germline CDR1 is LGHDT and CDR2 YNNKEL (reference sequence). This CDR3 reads CASSQEMGRTQYF. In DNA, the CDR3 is TGTGCCAGCAGCCAAGAGATGGGGCGGACCCAGTACTTC.

The CDR3 DNA reads TGTGCCAGCAGCCCCAAAGGGACAGAAGAGACCCAGTACTTC. It yields the protein CASSPKGTEETQYF. The chain recombines TRBV7-8 with TRBJ2-5; TRBD1 agrees at 7 bases. The germline V gene has CDR1 SGHVS and CDR2 FQNEAQ. The CDR3 sequence is 14 residues long. The junction had 6 bases not matched to a gene; V was cut back by 5 bases and J by 3 bases.

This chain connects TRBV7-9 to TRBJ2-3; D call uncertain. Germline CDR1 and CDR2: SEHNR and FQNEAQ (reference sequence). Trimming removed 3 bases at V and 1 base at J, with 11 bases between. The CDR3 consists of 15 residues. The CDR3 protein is CASSFWTARTDTQYF. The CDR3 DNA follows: TGTGCCAGCAGCTTTTGGACCGCCCGCACAGATACGCAGTATTTT. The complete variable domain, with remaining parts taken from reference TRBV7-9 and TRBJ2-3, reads DTGVSQNPRHKITKRGQNVTFRCDPISEHNRLYWYRQTLGQGPEFLTYFQNEAQLEKSRLLSDRFSAERPKGSFSTLEIQRTEQGDSAMYLCASSFWTARTDTQYFGPGTRLTVL.

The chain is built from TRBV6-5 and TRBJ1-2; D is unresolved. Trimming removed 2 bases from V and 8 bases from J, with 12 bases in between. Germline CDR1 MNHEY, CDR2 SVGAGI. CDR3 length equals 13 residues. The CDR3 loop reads CASSYRRAGGYTF. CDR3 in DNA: TGTGCCAGCAGTTACCGTCGGGCGGGCGGCTACACCTTC.

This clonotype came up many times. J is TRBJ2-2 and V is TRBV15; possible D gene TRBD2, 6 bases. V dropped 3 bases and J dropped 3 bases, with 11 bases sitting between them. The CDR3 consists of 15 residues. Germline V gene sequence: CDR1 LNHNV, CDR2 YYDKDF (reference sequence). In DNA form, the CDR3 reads TGTGCCACCAGCAGGGGGGGACTGGACACCGGGGAGCTGTTTTTT. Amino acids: CATSRGGLDTGELFF.

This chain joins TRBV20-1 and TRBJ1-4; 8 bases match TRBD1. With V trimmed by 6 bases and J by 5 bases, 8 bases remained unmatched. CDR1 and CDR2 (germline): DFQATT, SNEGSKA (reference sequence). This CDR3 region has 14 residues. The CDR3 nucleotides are TGCAGTGCCTACCCCAGGGGGCAGAATGAAAAACTGTTTTTT. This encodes CSAYPRGQNEKLFF.

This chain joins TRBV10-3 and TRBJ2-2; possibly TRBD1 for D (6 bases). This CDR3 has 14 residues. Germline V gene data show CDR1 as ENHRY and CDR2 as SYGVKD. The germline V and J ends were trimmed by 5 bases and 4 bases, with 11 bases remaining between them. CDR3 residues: CAISLDSPTGELFF. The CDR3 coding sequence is TGTGCCATCAGTTTGGACAGTCCCACCGGGGAGCTGTTTTTT.

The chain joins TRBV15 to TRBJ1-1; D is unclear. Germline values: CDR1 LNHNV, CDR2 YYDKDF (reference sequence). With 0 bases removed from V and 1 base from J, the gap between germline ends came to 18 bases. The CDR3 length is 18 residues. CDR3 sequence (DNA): TGTGCCACCAGCAGAGATCGGGTGTCAGGTAGACCGAACACTGAAGCTTTCTTT. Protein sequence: CATSRDRVSGRPNTEAFF.

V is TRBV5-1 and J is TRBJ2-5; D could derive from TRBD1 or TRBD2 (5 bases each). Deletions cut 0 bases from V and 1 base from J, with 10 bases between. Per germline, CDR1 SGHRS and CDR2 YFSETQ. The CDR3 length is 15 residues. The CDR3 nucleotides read TGCGCCAGCAGCTTGGCCTGGGGGATCCAAGAGACCCAGTACTTC. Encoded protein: CASSLAWGIQETQYF.

This chain's CDR3 is CATGLATGELFF. CDR3 DNA: TGTGCCACGGGACTAGCGACCGGGGAGCTGTTTTTT. The V and J genes are TRBV10-3 and TRBJ2-2; 10 nucleotides line up with TRBD2. This CDR3 is 12 amino acids long. Trimming removed 10 bases from V and 5 bases from J; junction bases left unmatched: 1. Per germline, CDR1 ENHRY and CDR2 SYGVKD.